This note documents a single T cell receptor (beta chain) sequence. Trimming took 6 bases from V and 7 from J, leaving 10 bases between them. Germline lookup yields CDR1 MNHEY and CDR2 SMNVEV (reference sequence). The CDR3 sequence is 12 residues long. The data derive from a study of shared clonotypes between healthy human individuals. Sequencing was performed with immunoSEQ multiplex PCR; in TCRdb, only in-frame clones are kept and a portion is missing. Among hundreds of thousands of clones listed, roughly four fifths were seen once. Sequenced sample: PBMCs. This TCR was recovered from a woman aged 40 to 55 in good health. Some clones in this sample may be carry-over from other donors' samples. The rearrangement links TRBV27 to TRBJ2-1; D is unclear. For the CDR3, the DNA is TGTGCCAGCAGCCAAAGTGCGAATGAGCAGTTCTTC. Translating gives CASSQSANEQFF.